The T cell receptor (beta chain) described here comes from a study of CD8 T cells in Susac syndrome (dated by TCRdb to the late 2010s). Looking at the study overall: Whether CD8+ T cell activation and differentiation in Susac syndrome was antigen driven was tested using repertoire sequencing. CD8+ T cell repertoire clonality was compared between about 12 healthy donors, approximately 14 Susac syndrome patients and about 15 multiple sclerosis patients.

RNA was extracted with the RNeasy kit and roughly 0.45 to 1 ug was reverse transcribed using random hexamers. The immunoSEQ multiplex PCR assay, which covers 54 Vbeta and 13 Jbeta segments, was used to amplify TCR beta CDR3 regions. Bias from PCR amplification was corrected by using a synthetic template baseline for primer optimization and for computational correction. As for the authors' bioinformatics: Only productive sequences were kept, with reads annotated to V, D and J genes according to IMGT and analyzed in immunoSEQ Analyzer. Clonality was computed as one minus Shannon entropy normalized by log2 of the number of productive unique sequences. For each patient and control, public and private clones were evaluated within the 100 most prevalent clones. Clones were defined as Susac-specific when absent from the healthy and MS cohorts, from over 950 published viral clones and from other ImmuneACCESS disease sequences. TCRdb handled the public reads itself, with Q25 trimming in fastp and clone calling in MiXCR, and kept productive beta chains. Rows merge per CDR3 protein into single entries with the most common DNA and genes. None of the V and J calls come from the authors' own analysis; TCRdb made them. The table for this sample lists fewer than 350,000 distinct CDR3 sequences; approximately 90% of them were counted only once. The top ten constitute approximately 0.2% of the sample.

High-throughput TCR beta sequencing profiled peripheral blood CD8+ and CD4+ T cells from healthy donors, Susac syndrome patients and multiple sclerosis patients. The multiple sclerosis controls were treatment-naive patients who had stable or active relapsing-remitting disease and met the revised McDonald criteria. Bulk CD8+ and CD4+ T cells were purified by magnetic negative isolation, whereas CD8+ TEMRA cells were enriched by FACS. Blood was collected in EDTA tubes and processed within 24 hours, with PBMCs isolated through density gradient centrifugation. PBMCs intended for TCR sequencing were cryopreserved in liquid nitrogen and thawed later in a water bath at 37 degrees C. The sorted or isolated CD4+, CD8+ and CD8+ TEMRA cells had a purity of 90% or higher. Points on this clonotype: No antigen is known for it. No qualities accompany the bases; no much larger clone lies one base away.

The CDR3, cysteine through phenylalanine, is 15 amino acids long. Of the read, only the CDR3 DNA is kept; its 45 bases are in frame from base 1. The germline V gene (reference sequence) yields MNHEY for CDR1 and SMNVEV for CDR2. The junction carries 17 bases between V and J, which are trimmed by 6 bases and 2 bases respectively. The investigation overall reported the following: The TCR sequencing and HLA analysis was acknowledged to have included a relatively small number of individuals.

This chain is built from TRBV27 and TRBJ2-7; the D segment could be TRBD2, given 6 matching bases. Sequencing used CD8+ T cells from PBMCs. The clonotype comes from a human donor with multiple sclerosis. The CDR3 protein is CASSVRDGGAYEQYF. The nucleotides read TGTGCCAGCAGCGTCCGGGACGGAGGGGCCTACGAGCAGTACTTC.